This TCR beta chain stems from a study of blood T cell repertoires in COVID-19. Across the study: Both acute and convalescent COVID-19 samples were obtained from the United States, Italy and Spain. PBMCs, B-cell-depleted T cells, or T cells provided the cDNA or gDNA that made up the material.

The V and J ends lost 0 bases and 3 bases respectively, with 5 bases between them. The germline gives CDR1 SQVTM, CDR2 ANQGSEA. The CDR3 runs to 12 residues. In the authors' methods: From reference gene primer amplification, estimates of nucleated cell counts were derived. Profiled with immunoSEQ multiplex PCR; TCRdb holds only in-frame clones, not every one. Clone size and the V and J calls come from that table; the DNA yielded D and trimming. The sample yields roughly 55,000 clones, approximately 90% seen once. The chain carries TRBV29-1 and TRBJ1-1; D not resolved. The specimen was peripheral blood. This receptor was obtained from a human donor with active COVID-19. The donor label of this sample is uncertain. CDR3 sequence reads: CSVEDGYTEAFF. In nucleotides, the CDR3 is TGCAGCGTTGAAGACGGGTACACTGAAGCTTTCTTT.